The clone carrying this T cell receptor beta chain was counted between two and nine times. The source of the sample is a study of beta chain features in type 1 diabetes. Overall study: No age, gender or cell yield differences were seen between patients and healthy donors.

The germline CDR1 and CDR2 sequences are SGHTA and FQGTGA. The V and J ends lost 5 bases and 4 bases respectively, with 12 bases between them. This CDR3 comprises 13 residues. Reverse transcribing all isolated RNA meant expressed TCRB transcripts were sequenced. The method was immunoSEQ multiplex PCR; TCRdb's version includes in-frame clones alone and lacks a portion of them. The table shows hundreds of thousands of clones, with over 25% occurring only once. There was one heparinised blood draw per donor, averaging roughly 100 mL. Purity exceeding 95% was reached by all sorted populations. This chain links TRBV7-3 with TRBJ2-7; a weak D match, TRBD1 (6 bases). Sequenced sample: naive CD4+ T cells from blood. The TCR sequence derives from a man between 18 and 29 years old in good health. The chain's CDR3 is CASSQGIGYEQYF. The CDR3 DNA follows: TGTGCCAGCAGCCAGGGGATCGGTTACGAGCAGTACTTC.